A single sample is the source of the 22 T cell receptor beta chains below, sequenced in a study of CD8+ T cells in alopecia areata. This sample's treatment: oral pan-JAK inhibitor, 5-10 mg twice daily. Extracted RNA was reverse transcribed into cDNA, the sequencing template. Repertoires were generated with immunoSEQ multiplex PCR, while TCRdb's copy carries only in-frame clones and drops some. The sample yields 95,000 to 150,000 clones, around 60% seen once. Here the sequenced sample was CD4+ T cells sorted from blood, taken at week 4, from a patient treated with tofacitinib. The receptor set was obtained from a human donor with alopecia areata.

The rearrangement links TRBV30 to TRBJ2-5; D not certain. This CDR3 region has 13 residues. Germline V gene data show CDR1 as GTSNPN and CDR2 as SVGIG (reference sequence). Between the trimmed V and J ends, which lost 3 bases and 5 bases, there was a span of 13 bases. The CDR3 sequence: CAWREIIVETQYF. The CDR3 nucleotides read TGTGCCTGGAGAGAAATTATAGTGGAGACCCAGTACTTC.

This rearrangement joins TRBV4-2 to TRBJ2-2, with D perhaps TRBD2 (6 bases). The germline V gene encodes CDR1 LGHNA and CDR2 YNFKEQ. This CDR3 spans 13 amino acids. The V and J ends lost 6 bases and 2 bases respectively, with 7 bases between them. CDR3 sequence: CASRLANTGELFF. In DNA form, the CDR3 reads TGTGCCAGCAGACTAGCAAACACCGGGGAGCTGTTTTTT.

This clone was counted a few times. This chain joins TRBV23-1 and TRBJ2-1; D possibly corresponds to TRBD1 (6 bases). TRBV23-1 is classed as an ORF, of uncertain function. V was clipped by 5 bases and J by 13 bases, with 21 bases between them. The CDR3 runs 14 residues. In DNA form, the CDR3 reads TGCGCCAGCAGTACACCCGAAACAGGGCGCGATCAGTTCTTC. Translating gives CASSTPETGRDQFF.

The chain combines TRBV7-3 with TRBJ2-5; TRBD2 aligns across 10 bases. The CDR3 consists of 19 residues. CDR1 SGHTA and CDR2 FQGTGA come from the germline V gene. The J segment lost 0 bases and the V segment lost 2 bases, leaving 12 bases of the junction unmatched. CDR3 DNA sequence: TGTGCCAGCAGCTTAGGGCCTAGCGGGGGAAAAGGCTACCAAGAGACCCAGTACTTC. This codes for CASSLGPSGGKGYQETQYF.

The chain has TRBV7-2 and TRBJ2-7; unclear D gene. Between the trimmed V and J ends, which lost 4 bases and 2 bases, there was a span of 9 bases. The CDR3 spans 13 residues. The germline V gene has CDR1 SGHTA and CDR2 FQGNSA. The CDR3 spells CASSWNVAYEQYF. The DNA for the CDR3 is TGTGCCAGCAGCTGGAACGTAGCCTACGAGCAGTACTTC.

This clone came up a few times. V is TRBV4-2 and J is TRBJ2-6; 11 nucleotides align to TRBD2. The germline gives CDR1 LGHNA, CDR2 YNFKEQ. This CDR3 is 17 amino acids long. V shed 8 bases, J shed 2 bases, and the junction held 8 bases outside the gene matches. CDR3 sequence: CASRTSGGGTGANVLTF. The CDR3 nucleotides read TGTGCCAGCCGAACTAGCGGGGGTGGGACTGGGGCCAACGTCCTGACTTTC.

The genes are TRBV2 and TRBJ2-1, with D tentatively TRBD2 (6 bases). Germline assignment: CDR1 SNHLY and CDR2 FYNNEI. V was pared by 2 bases and J by 9 bases, with 11 bases between. CDR3 length: 13 amino acids. CDR3 residues: CASSENSGVEQFF. The CDR3 DNA reads TGTGCCAGCAGTGAAAATTCGGGGGTTGAGCAGTTCTTC. Full variable domain (remainder filled in from reference TRBV2 and TRBJ2-1): EPEVTQTPSHQVTQMGQEVILRCVPISNHLYFYWYRQILGQKVEFLVSFYNNEISEKSEIFDDQFSVERPDGSNFTLKIRSTKLEDSAMYFCASSENSGVEQFFGPGTRLTVL.

Here the CDR3 reads CASSELAGRQFF. CDR3 nucleotides: TGTGCCAGCAGCGAGTTAGCGGGTAGGCAGTTCTTC. The chain is built from TRBV9 and TRBJ2-1; TRBD2 matches at 7 bases. This CDR3 is 12 amino acids long. Looked up from germline, CDR1 is SGDLS and CDR2 is YYNGEE. Unmatched junction bases numbered 6, after V lost 3 bases and J lost 12 bases.

J is TRBJ2-3 and V is TRBV11-3; D call uncertain. Trimming pared 0 bases from V and 6 bases from J, leaving 7 bases between. CDR3 size: 13 residues. In germline, CDR1 is SGHNT, CDR2 YENEEA. The CDR3 bases are TGTGCCAGCAGCTTAGATCTGCAGGATACGCAGTATTTT. It is translated as CASSLDLQDTQYF.

This clone was counted only a few times. J is TRBJ2-7 and V is TRBV4-1; 11 positions agree with TRBD1. The CDR3 covers 15 residues. Per the germline V gene, CDR1 is MGHRA and CDR2 is YSYEKL. The V and J ends lost 1 base and 2 bases, in that order; junction bases with no gene match: 1. The CDR3 sequence is CASSQGTGGTYEQYF. DNA for the CDR3: TGCGCCAGCAGCCAAGGGACAGGGGGCACCTACGAGCAGTACTTC.

This rearrangement joins TRBV30 to TRBJ2-5; D remains ambiguous. The germline gives CDR1 GTSNPN, CDR2 SVGIG (reference sequence). This CDR3 has 12 amino acids. The germline V and J ends were trimmed by 2 bases and 5 bases, with 9 bases remaining between them. The CDR3 nucleotides read TGTGCCTGGAGTCTTGTGGGGGAGACCCAGTACTTC. Residues: CAWSLVGETQYF.

This clone was found a few times. V gene TRBV7-2 combines with J gene TRBJ2-1, with 15 bases lining up with TRBD2. Trimming at V came to 6 bases and at J to 9 bases, leaving 6 bases not matched to a gene. The CDR3 runs to 15 residues. CDR1 and CDR2 from the germline V gene are SGHTA and FQGNSA. The CDR3 region is CASRGGLAGGGEQFF. The CDR3, as DNA: TGTGCCAGCAGGGGGGGACTAGCGGGAGGAGGTGAGCAGTTCTTC.

The gene calls are TRBV7-9 and TRBJ2-3, with no clear D. Trimming took 5 bases from V and 0 from J, leaving 12 bases between them. The CDR3 has 15 residues. The V gene's germline CDR1 is SEHNR and CDR2 FQNEAQ (reference sequence). CDR3 sequence (DNA): TGTGCCAGCAGCCCGACCCTGGGTAGCACAGATACGCAGTATTTT. Encoded protein: CASSPTLGSTDTQYF. Using reference TRBV7-9 and TRBJ2-3 for the parts outside the CDR3, the full variable domain is DTGVSQNPRHKITKRGQNVTFRCDPISEHNRLYWYRQTLGQGPEFLTYFQNEAQLEKSRLLSDRFSAERPKGSFSTLEIQRTEQGDSAMYLCASSPTLGSTDTQYFGPGTRLTVL.

The CDR3 spells CSVRGDVNTGELFF. Written as DNA, the CDR3 is TGCAGCGTTCGGGGGGATGTGAACACCGGGGAGCTGTTTTTT. The genes are TRBV29-1 and TRBJ2-2; 7 nucleotides match TRBD2. Trimming at V came to 5 bases and at J to 1 base, leaving 4 bases not matched to a gene. The V gene's germline CDR1 is SQVTM and CDR2 ANQGSEA. This CDR3 has 14 residues.

The chain combines TRBV28 with TRBJ2-5; 9 nucleotides line up with TRBD1. Germline values: CDR1 MDHEN, CDR2 SYDVKM. The CDR3 has 14 amino acids. V was clipped by 6 bases and J by 1 base; unmatched bases: 3. The CDR3 is CASRTGGLQETQYF. The CDR3 DNA sequence: TGTGCCAGCAGGACAGGGGGACTCCAAGAGACCCAGTACTTC. Drawing the rest from reference TRBV28 and TRBJ2-5, the complete variable domain is DVKVTQSSRYLVKRTGEKVFLECVQDMDHENMFWYRQDPGLGLRLIYFSYDVKMKEKGDIPEGYSVSREKKERFSLILESASTNQTSMYLCASRTGGLQETQYFGPGTRLLVL.

The rearrangement uses TRBV15 and TRBJ2-7; 7 bases are a match to TRBD1. The CDR3 is made up of 15 amino acids. Trimming cost V 3 bases and J 3 bases; bases outside gene matches: 8. Germline V lookup: CDR1 LNHNV, CDR2 YYDKDF (reference sequence). The CDR3 nucleotides are TGTGCCACCAGCAGTGAACAGGGGCGATACTACGAGCAGTACTTC. Its translation is CATSSEQGRYYEQYF.

The chain links TRBV4-3 to TRBJ2-7, with 7 positions matching TRBD1. V lost 4 bases, J lost 1 base, and 4 bases stayed unmatched. CDR1 and CDR2 (germline): LGHNA, YSLEER. The CDR3 runs to 14 residues. CDR3 DNA: TGCGCCAGCAGCCGGGACAGCGGATCCTACGAGCAGTACTTC. It yields the protein CASSRDSGSYEQYF.

V gene TRBV5-1 combines with J gene TRBJ2-5; 8 bases fit TRBD2. The CDR3 length is 15 residues. V dropped 2 bases and J dropped 2; count of bases not matched to a gene: 5. Per germline, CDR1 SGHRS and CDR2 YFSETQ. The chain's CDR3 is CASSFSAGEQETQYF. In DNA, the CDR3 is TGCGCCAGCAGCTTCTCAGCGGGGGAACAAGAGACCCAGTACTTC.

The V call is TRBV30, the J call TRBJ2-7, with 10 bases fitting TRBD1. The junction had 4 bases not matched to a gene; V was cut back by 3 bases and J by 2 bases. There are 14 residues in the CDR3. CDR1 is GTSNPN, CDR2 SVGIG, per germline (reference sequence). The CDR3 nucleotides are TGTGCCTGGAGATCCGGGACAGGGGCCTACGAGCAGTACTTC. Translating gives CAWRSGTGAYEQYF. Together with reference TRBV30 and TRBJ2-7, the CDR3 gives the full variable domain: SQTIHQWPATLVQPVGSPLSLECTVEGTSNPNLYWYRQAAGRGLQLLFYSVGIGQISSEVPQNLSASRPQDRQFILSSKKLLLSDSGFYLCAWRSGTGAYEQYFGPGTRLTVT.

The chain couples TRBV19 to TRBJ2-2; 8 nucleotides match TRBD2. The CDR3 contains 14 residues. V was pared by 4 bases and J by 11 bases, with 9 bases of the junction left unmatched. From germline, CDR1 is LNHDA and CDR2 SQIVND (reference sequence). CDR3 residues: CASSSQREWGELFF. CDR3 nucleotides: TGTGCCAGTAGTAGCCAGCGGGAGTGGGGAGAGCTGTTTTTT.

The chain joins TRBV4-3 to TRBJ2-7, with no clear D. The CDR3 covers 15 residues. V lost 0 bases and J lost 3, with 12 bases in between. Germline V gives CDR1 LGHNA, CDR2 YSLEER. The CDR3, as DNA: TGCGCCAGCAGCCAAGATAGGGAACTTCGCTACGAGCAGTACTTC. It is translated as CASSQDRELRYEQYF.

This clone has more than one count but fewer than ten. V is TRBV28 and J is TRBJ2-7, with D tentatively TRBD1 (6 bases). This CDR3 is 13 amino acids long. With 6 bases removed from V and 1 base from J, the gap between germline ends came to 10 bases. Germline CDR1 and CDR2: MDHEN and SYDVKM. The CDR3 DNA follows: TGTGCCAGCAGCCCAGGACAGTCCTACGAGCAGTACTTC. This translates into CASSPGQSYEQYF.